This passage covers 11 T cell receptor beta chains from one sample sequenced in a study of T cell responses to AZD1222 COVID-19 vaccine. Sequencing used immunoSEQ multiplex PCR; TCRdb keeps in-frame clones, though not all of them. This sample carries under 130,000 clones, more than 75% of them seen once, and the ten largest clones take around 5%. The material sequenced was peripheral blood, taken on day 0 of AZD1222 vaccination. These receptors were taken from an adult in good health.

The table lists this clone with a few counts. The chain recombines TRBV4-3 with TRBJ1-2; D may be TRBD1 (5 bases). The CDR3 contains 16 residues. Germline CDR1 and CDR2: LGHNA and YSLEER. V gave up 0 bases and J gave up 8 bases, with 19 bases separating them. The DNA of the CDR3 is TGCGCCAGCAGCCAAGATTTGTTAGGGGTTGGGGCGGGCTACACCTTC. It codes for CASSQDLLGVGAGYTF.

This clone appeared once. This chain connects TRBV7-2 to TRBJ1-6; weak D call: TRBD1 (6 bases). Germline CDR1 reads SGHTA; CDR2 reads FQGNSA. The CDR3 totals 14 residues. Trimming pared 4 bases from V and 8 bases from J, leaving 12 bases between. CDR3 residues: CASSSDRAYSPLHF. DNA of the CDR3: TGTGCCAGCAGCTCGGACAGAGCCTATTCACCCCTCCACTTT.

The CDR3 sequence: CATSRDFTGVGNTIYF. The CDR3 DNA sequence: TGTGCCACCAGCAGAGATTTCACAGGGGTTGGAAACACCATATATTTT. The genes are TRBV15 and TRBJ1-3; the match to TRBD1 covers 7 bases. This CDR3 is built from 16 residues. Per germline, CDR1 LNHNV and CDR2 YYDKDF (reference sequence). The V and J ends lost 0 bases and 3 bases, in that order; junction bases with no gene match: 5. The full variable domain, completed using reference TRBV15 and TRBJ1-3, is DAMVIQNPRYQVTQFGKPVTLSCSQTLNHNVMYWYQQKSSQAPKLLFHYYDKDFNNEADTPDNFQSRRPNTSFCFLDIRSPGLGDTAMYLCATSRDFTGVGNTIYFGEGSWLTVV.

This sequence joins TRBV2 and TRBJ2-7; no firm D call. This CDR3 spans 12 amino acids. V lost 3 bases and J 3 bases, leaving 6 bases between the germline ends. Germline V gene lookup returns CDR1 SNHLY and CDR2 FYNNEI. This CDR3 is CASSEINYEQYF. The CDR3 DNA sequence: TGTGCCAGCAGTGAGATTAACTACGAGCAGTACTTC.

By share, this clone ranks as medium-sized. The chain couples TRBV19 to TRBJ1-6, with D possibly TRBD1 on 5 matching bases. Germline values: CDR1 LNHDA, CDR2 SQIVND (reference sequence). CDR3 length: 17 amino acids. The V and J ends lost 5 bases and 0 bases respectively, with 14 bases between them. The CDR3 reads CASSWGPRSSYNSPLHF. The CDR3 DNA reads as TGTGCCAGTAGTTGGGGACCGAGGAGCTCCTATAATTCACCCCTCCACTTT.

V and J are TRBV11-2 and TRBJ2-7; a weak D match, TRBD2 (5 bases). V was shortened by 3 bases and J by 0 bases, with 6 bases between the two germline ends. The CDR3 contains 13 residues. Germline V gene data show CDR1 as SGHAT and CDR2 as FQNNGV. The CDR3 spells CASSFGSSYEQYF. For the CDR3, the DNA is TGTGCCAGCAGCTTTGGGAGCTCCTACGAGCAGTACTTC.

The chain employs TRBV29-1 and TRBJ1-2; no clear D. The CDR3 spans 12 residues. Trimming took 7 bases from V and 4 from J, leaving 13 bases between them. Per the germline V gene, CDR1 is SQVTM and CDR2 is ANQGSEA. CDR3 sequence (DNA): TGCAGCGGCATGAACCGACTCTATGGCTACACCTTC. Protein: CSGMNRLYGYTF. Full variable domain (rest looked up from reference TRBV29-1 and TRBJ1-2): SAVISQKPSRDICQRGTSLTIQCQVDSQVTMMFWYRQQPGQSLTLIATANQGSEATYESGFVIDKFPISRPNLTFSTLTVSNMSPEDSSIYLCSGMNRLYGYTFGSGTRLTVV.

The chain joins TRBV30 to TRBJ1-1, with D perhaps TRBD1 (5 bases). With 0 bases removed from V and 2 bases from J, the gap between germline ends came to 13 bases. CDR1 is GTSNPN and CDR2 is SVGIG in the germline V gene (reference sequence). The CDR3 loop spans 15 amino acids. The CDR3 reads CAWSVWGSLNTEAFF. As DNA, the CDR3 is TGTGCCTGGAGTGTCTGGGGGTCCCTTAACACTGAAGCTTTCTTT.

CDR3 bases: TGTGCCAGCAGTTTTGGATCTGAAGCTTTCTTT. This sequence encodes CASSFGSEAFF. J is TRBJ1-1 and V is TRBV6-6; unclear D gene. The germline V gene has CDR1 MNHNY and CDR2 SVGAGI (reference sequence). The CDR3 extends over 11 amino acids. Deletions cut 4 bases from V and 6 bases from J, with 6 bases between.

The gene calls are TRBV5-1 and TRBJ1-4; the match to TRBD1 covers 7 bases. V gave up 4 bases and J gave up 6 bases; unmatched junction bases: 12. CDR1 and CDR2 from the germline V gene are SGHRS and YFSETQ. The CDR3 extends over 16 amino acids. The CDR3 spells CASSIGTASFDEKLFF. In nucleotides, the CDR3 is TGCGCCAGCAGCATCGGGACAGCTTCCTTCGATGAAAAACTGTTTTTT.

For this clone: In the same sample, other DNA sequences code for this CDR3. The gene calls are TRBV7-9 and TRBJ2-3; 7 positions agree with TRBD2. Germline assignment: CDR1 SEHNR and CDR2 FQNEAQ (reference sequence). The CDR3 extends over 15 amino acids. V shed 3 bases, J shed 1 base, and the junction held 4 bases outside the gene matches. The CDR3 protein is CASSFPSGGTDTQYF. As DNA, the CDR3 is TGTGCCAGCAGCTTTCCAAGCGGGGGCACAGATACGCAGTATTTT.